This is a list of T cell receptor beta chains from one sample in a study of shared T cell receptors in the human thymus. The table came from immunoSEQ multiplex PCR; TCRdb's copy has only in-frame clones and leaves some out. The data contain some 760,000 clones, 80% to 90% of them singletons. The data also belong to a second study, concerning human thymus T cells.

Sequenced: thymocytes. The source is a girl less than two years old with a congenital heart defect. The CDR3 runs from the conserved cysteine through the conserved F or W. Fields, in order: J gene, D gene, V gene, CDR3 protein. A D gene is named only where the DNA matches it firmly.

j_gene: TRBJ1-2
d_gene: .
v_gene: TRBV27
CDR3aa: CASSRRFQANYGYTF

j_gene: TRBJ2-7
d_gene: .
v_gene: TRBV5-8
CDR3aa: CASNYLKGPPAYEQYF

j_gene: TRBJ2-2
d_gene: TRBD2
v_gene: TRBV5-6
CDR3aa: CASGGLAGGAGELFF

j_gene: TRBJ2-7
d_gene: .
v_gene: TRBV5-4
CDR3aa: CASSSQGGLTYEQYF

j_gene: TRBJ1-2
d_gene: .
v_gene: TRBV5-1
CDR3aa: CASRPGQNYGYTF

j_gene: TRBJ1-2
d_gene: TRBD1
v_gene: TRBV6-5
CDR3aa: CASSYVTGGGGYTF

j_gene: TRBJ2-1
d_gene: TRBD2
v_gene: TRBV7-2
CDR3aa: CASSLPGPTSGGDNEQFF

j_gene: TRBJ1-2
d_gene: .
v_gene: TRBV5-1
CDR3aa: CASSLGQPYGYTF

j_gene: TRBJ1-4
d_gene: .
v_gene: TRBV11-2
CDR3aa: CASSSGQGTEKLFF

j_gene: TRBJ2-6
d_gene: .
v_gene: TRBV7-9
CDR3aa: CASSTRVSGANVLTF

j_gene: TRBJ2-5
d_gene: TRBD2
v_gene: TRBV4-2
CDR3aa: CASSRRQGDPSGGARQETQYF

j_gene: TRBJ1-5
d_gene: TRBD1
v_gene: TRBV6-5
CDR3aa: CASSYRDSNQPQHF

j_gene: TRBJ2-3
d_gene: .
v_gene: TRBV7-9
CDR3aa: CATLVGTDTQYF

j_gene: TRBJ2-2
d_gene: TRBD2
v_gene: TRBV5-1
CDR3aa: CASSLEVLAGALELFF

j_gene: TRBJ1-6
d_gene: .
v_gene: TRBV6-5
CDR3aa: CASARGTPNNSPLHF

j_gene: TRBJ2-1
d_gene: .
v_gene: TRBV4-3
CDR3aa: CASSHRNREYNEQFF

j_gene: TRBJ2-2
d_gene: TRBD2
v_gene: TRBV7-3
CDR3aa: CASSLTWTSGGTNTGELFF

j_gene: TRBJ1-2
d_gene: TRBD1
v_gene: TRBV9
CDR3aa: CASSVGPRQGRGYTF

j_gene: TRBJ1-6
d_gene: .
v_gene: TRBV14
CDR3aa: CASSLRGGSSPLHF

j_gene: TRBJ1-2
d_gene: TRBD1
v_gene: TRBV27
CDR3aa: CASSLGQGASWGYTF

j_gene: TRBJ1-2
d_gene: TRBD1
v_gene: TRBV9
CDR3aa: CASSFPEGGADGGYTF

j_gene: TRBJ2-1
d_gene: .
v_gene: TRBV20-1
CDR3aa: CSATGGGEQFF

j_gene: TRBJ1-2
d_gene: TRBD1
v_gene: TRBV27
CDR3aa: CASSLIGRGAYGYTF

j_gene: TRBJ2-3
d_gene: TRBD1
v_gene: TRBV7-2
CDR3aa: CASSFRGSQSGTATDTQYF

j_gene: TRBJ2-7
d_gene: .
v_gene: TRBV4-1
CDR3aa: CASSQDQAIRESYEQYF

j_gene: TRBJ1-5
d_gene: .
v_gene: TRBV6-1
CDR3aa: CASSIRDNNQPQHF

j_gene: TRBJ1-4
d_gene: TRBD1
v_gene: TRBV29-1
CDR3aa: CSVEFQESGGEKLFF

j_gene: TRBJ1-2
d_gene: TRBD1
v_gene: TRBV6-6
CDR3aa: CASSWDSENYGYTF

j_gene: TRBJ1-2
d_gene: TRBD1
v_gene: TRBV2
CDR3aa: CASSDPGQGAYGYTF

j_gene: TRBJ2-5
d_gene: .
v_gene: TRBV5-4
CDR3aa: CASSRGTPRETQYF

j_gene: TRBJ1-5
d_gene: .
v_gene: TRBV6-1
CDR3aa: CASSLQNQPQHF

j_gene: TRBJ1-5
d_gene: TRBD1
v_gene: TRBV7-2
CDR3aa: CASSLAGDREARQPQHF

j_gene: TRBJ1-1
d_gene: .
v_gene: TRBV5-1
CDR3aa: CASSWGHAQNTEAFF